Following are 26 T cell receptor beta chains from one sample sequenced in a study of T cells in Graves' hyperthyroidism and ophthalmopathy. Researchers took RNA transcripts and amplified the TCR beta CDR3 regions from them. The HTBI primer set drove a first-round RT-PCR of the TCR CDR3. MiXCR was run by TCRdb on the multiplex PCR reads, yielding one entry per CDR3 protein. In the table there are 490,000 or so distinct CDR3 sequences, about 16% of which are singletons. Sequenced sample: blood. All receptors come from a woman aged 25 to 45 with Graves' ophthalmopathy.

This clonotype appeared many times. V usage is TRBV6-2 or TRBV6-3 and J usage is TRBJ2-7; D is perhaps TRBD1 (6 bases). V lost 2 bases and J lost 0, with 11 bases in between. Germline assignment: CDR1 MNHEY and CDR2 SVGEGT. The CDR3 totals 15 residues. CDR3 DNA: TGTGCCAGCAGTTACGCCGGACAGACCTCCTACGAGCAGTACTTC. The encoded protein is CASSYAGQTSYEQYF.

This clonotype was observed many times. This chain joins TRBV20-1 and TRBJ2-1; 10 bases are a match to TRBD2. The ends lost 6 bases at V and 5 bases at J; junction bases unmatched: 13. Germline values: CDR1 DFQATT, CDR2 SNEGSKA (reference sequence). CDR3 length: 16 amino acids. The CDR3 is CSALSWTSGDNNEQFF. The CDR3 DNA follows: TGCAGTGCCCTTTCCTGGACTAGCGGAGACAACAATGAGCAGTTCTTC.

This clonotype was seen many times. The J gene is TRBJ1-5, the V gene TRBV11-2; D possibly corresponds to TRBD1 (6 bases). The CDR3 sequence is 15 residues long. Germline loops: CDR1 SGHAT, CDR2 FQNNGV. Trimming left V 3 bases short and J 9 bases short, with 18 bases between. The CDR3 reads CASSLEGGDGSPQHF. In DNA, the CDR3 is TGTGCCAGCAGCTTGGAAGGGGGGGACGGTTCGCCCCAGCATTTT.

This clonotype was found many times. J is TRBJ2-1 and V is TRBV28, with 7 bases identical to TRBD1. Germline CDR1 MDHEN, CDR2 SYDVKM. Trimming took 6 bases from V and 5 from J; bases not matched to a gene: 10. This CDR3 region has 15 residues. This CDR3 reads CASSLTGVGHNEQFF. The CDR3 DNA follows: TGTGCCAGCAGCCTTACAGGGGTGGGACACAATGAGCAGTTCTTC.

The rearrangement uses TRBV9 and TRBJ2-2; D not certain. CDR3 length equals 14 residues. Trimming took off 2 bases at V and 3 bases at J, with 8 bases between the two ends. Germline CDR1 reads SGDLS; CDR2 reads YYNGEE. The DNA for the CDR3 is TGTGCCAGCAGCGTTGGCCCGGACACCGGGGAGCTGTTTTTT. Protein: CASSVGPDTGELFF.

The chain carries TRBV5-1 and TRBJ2-1; TRBD2 matches 7 bases. From germline, CDR1 is SGHRS and CDR2 YFSETQ. V lost 4 bases and J lost 7; bases outside the gene matches: 5. The CDR3 runs to 13 residues. CDR3 DNA: TGCGCCAGCAGCCCTACTAGCGTAAATGAGCAGTTCTTC. Amino acids: CASSPTSVNEQFF.

The chain has TRBV20-1 and TRBJ2-7; TRBD1 is a possible D gene (6 bases). The CDR3 is 16 residues long. The germline V gene has CDR1 DFQATT and CDR2 SNEGSKA (reference sequence). V was pared by 8 bases and J by 3 bases, with 26 bases between. The CDR3 loop reads CSSSPQGRGLFYEQYF. Here the CDR3 DNA reads TGCAGTAGTTCCCCCCAAGGCAGGGGCCTTTTCTACGAGCAGTACTTC.

This clonotype was observed at least ten times. The V call is TRBV20-1, the J call TRBJ2-7; 13 positions match TRBD2. The CDR3 sequence is 12 residues long. Germline V CDR1 and CDR2: DFQATT, SNEGSKA (reference sequence). This chain's CDR3 is CKGTSGIDEQYF. The CDR3 bases are TGCAAAGGGACTAGCGGGATCGACGAGCAGTACTTC.

The gene calls are TRBV7-3 and TRBJ2-5, with no clear D. The ends were cut back, 5 bases at V and 4 bases at J, with 11 bases in the middle. The CDR3 sequence is 13 residues long. In germline, CDR1 is SGHTA, CDR2 FQGTGA. This CDR3 is CASSPWVGETQYF. For the CDR3, the DNA is TGTGCCAGCAGCCCCTGGGTCGGAGAGACCCAGTACTTC.

This clonotype turned up a few times. The V and J genes are TRBV6-2 or TRBV6-3 and TRBJ2-7, with 7 bases matching TRBD2. J lost 6 bases, V lost 6 bases, and 11 bases had no gene match. In germline, CDR1 is MNHEY, CDR2 SVGEGT. The CDR3 consists of 14 residues. The CDR3 is CASRPIGREREQYF. The CDR3 DNA sequence: TGTGCCAGCAGGCCAATAGGGCGGGAGCGCGAGCAGTACTTC.

This clonotype was seen repeatedly, ten times or more. This chain links TRBV2 with TRBJ1-4; 7 nucleotides match TRBD1. Germline V CDR1 and CDR2: SNHLY, FYNNEI. The CDR3 spans 15 residues. The J segment lost 3 bases and the V segment lost 4 bases, leaving 5 bases of the junction unmatched. Here the CDR3 DNA reads TGTGCCAGCAGTGCCTGGACAGGACCTAATGAAAAACTGTTTTTT. Translation gives CASSAWTGPNEKLFF.

The chain employs TRBV20-1 and TRBJ2-7; D is possibly TRBD2 (5 bases). The V and J ends lost 4 bases and 8 bases respectively, with 15 bases between them. The CDR3 runs to 12 residues. From germline, CDR1 is DFQATT and CDR2 SNEGSKA (reference sequence). The CDR3 here is CSAIPPGDKQYF. The CDR3 DNA reads TGCAGTGCTATTCCTCCCGGGGATAAGCAGTACTTC.

The V call is TRBV7-3, the J call TRBJ2-2; 11 bases agree with TRBD1. Germline lookup yields CDR1 SGHTA and CDR2 FQGTGA. CDR3 length equals 15 residues. Trimming cost V 4 bases and J 2 bases; bases outside gene matches: 0. The CDR3 spells CASSWTGGNTGELFF. The CDR3 nucleotides are TGTGCCAGCAGCTGGACAGGGGGCAACACCGGGGAGCTGTTTTTT.

At least ten counts were recorded for this clonotype. This chain links TRBV28 with TRBJ2-3; TRBD1 matches at 8 bases. The CDR3 covers 17 residues. CDR1 MDHEN and CDR2 SYDVKM come from the germline V gene. The J segment lost 2 bases and the V segment lost 2 bases, leaving 9 bases of the junction unmatched. In DNA, the CDR3 is TGTGCCAGCAGTTTACCCCCAGGGGGCACCCACACAGATACGCAGTATTTT. This translates into CASSLPPGGTHTDTQYF.

This clonotype has ten or more counts. CDR3 in amino acids: CASSLRRLNTEAFF. CDR3 sequence (DNA): TGTGCCAGCAGCCTAAGGCGTTTGAACACTGAAGCTTTCTTT. This rearrangement joins TRBV3-1 to TRBJ1-1; D unclear. The V gene lost 4 bases and the J gene lost 0 bases, with 9 bases spanning the gap. This CDR3 has 14 amino acids. The germline CDR1 and CDR2 sequences are LGHDT and YNNKEL (reference sequence).

This clonotype was found a few times. The chain combines TRBV15 with TRBJ2-7; no clear D. CDR1 is LNHNV and CDR2 is YYDKDF in the germline V gene (reference sequence). This CDR3 spans 11 amino acids. V was trimmed by 1 base and J by 5 bases, leaving 3 bases between them. CDR3 in amino acids: CATSRGNEQYF. The CDR3 DNA reads as TGTGCCACCAGCAGAGGTAACGAGCAGTACTTC.

This clonotype was counted at least ten times. The chain has TRBV7-2 and TRBJ2-1; D is unclear. CDR3 length: 12 amino acids. Germline lookup yields CDR1 SGHTA and CDR2 FQGNSA. V was shortened by 0 bases and J by 9 bases, with 6 bases between the two germline ends. CDR3 nucleotide sequence: TGTGCCAGCAGCTTAGCATTCCGTGAGCAGTTCTTC. It yields the protein CASSLAFREQFF.

In its sample, this clonotype was seen many times. This chain joins TRBV28 and TRBJ2-2; no reliable D call. The CDR3 extends over 15 amino acids. Germline-derived CDR1 and CDR2 are MDHEN and SYDVKM. Trimming pared 6 bases from V and 0 bases from J, leaving 11 bases between. Here the CDR3 DNA reads TGTGCCAGCAGCCAGGCGGCACCGAACACCGGGGAGCTGTTTTTT. Translating gives CASSQAAPNTGELFF.

The sample holds many counts of this clonotype. This chain joins TRBV29-1 and TRBJ2-3; D remains unclear. Trimming left V 3 bases short and J 0 bases short, with 13 bases between. Germline V gene data show CDR1 as SQVTM and CDR2 as ANQGSEA. This CDR3 is built from 15 residues. CDR3 coding DNA: TGCAGCGTTGATTTGCGCCAACTAAGCACAGATACGCAGTATTTT. It translates to CSVDLRQLSTDTQYF.

This clonotype was detected many times. The gene calls are TRBV28 and TRBJ2-1; D uncertain. The length of the CDR3 is 11 residues. The germline V gene has CDR1 MDHEN and CDR2 SYDVKM. V gave up 5 bases and J gave up 6 bases, with 5 bases separating them. The CDR3 protein is CASSVGNEQFF. The DNA of the CDR3 is TGTGCCAGCAGTGTCGGCAATGAGCAGTTCTTC.

J is TRBJ2-7 and V is TRBV7-9; D not resolved. CDR1 is SEHNR and CDR2 is FQNEAQ in the germline V gene (reference sequence). Trimming took off 4 bases at V and 2 bases at J, with 12 bases between the two ends. This CDR3 comprises 14 residues. CDR3 DNA sequence: TGTGCCAGCAGCTACCAACAGCGAACCTACGAGCAGTACTTC. Its translation: CASSYQQRTYEQYF.

In this sample, this clonotype turned up a few times. V is TRBV7-9 and J is TRBJ1-3; 7 bases align to TRBD1. The V segment lost 5 bases and the J segment 2 bases; nucleotides outside the gene matches: 3. This CDR3 has 14 amino acids. Germline values: CDR1 SEHNR, CDR2 FQNEAQ (reference sequence). CDR3 region: CASSHGQAGNTIYF. For the CDR3, the DNA is TGTGCCAGCAGCCATGGACAGGCTGGAAACACCATATATTTT.

This clonotype was counted at least ten times. V gene TRBV28 combines with J gene TRBJ1-2, with 7 bases lining up with TRBD1. CDR1 is MDHEN, CDR2 SYDVKM, per germline. The CDR3 has 15 amino acids. V lost 5 bases, J lost 5 bases, and 11 bases stayed unmatched. The CDR3 coding sequence is TGTGCCAGCAGTAAAGGGACAGTTATAGGTTATGGCTACACCTTC. It translates to CASSKGTVIGYGYTF.

This clonotype was recorded a few times. The chain employs TRBV10-3 and TRBJ2-7; 10 nucleotides agree with TRBD1. From germline, CDR1 is ENHRY and CDR2 SYGVKD. The CDR3 has 15 residues. Unmatched junction bases numbered 7, after V lost 6 bases and J lost 2 bases. As DNA, the CDR3 is TGTGCCATCAGGGAGACAGGGGGCGAGACCTACGAGCAGTACTTC. Translation: CAIRETGGETYEQYF.

This clonotype was counted a few times. This chain uses TRBV19 with TRBJ2-1; tentative D call: TRBD2 (5 bases). The germline V and J ends were trimmed by 0 bases and 1 base, with 10 bases remaining between them. CDR1 is LNHDA and CDR2 is SQIVND in the germline V gene (reference sequence). The CDR3 contains 16 residues. The CDR3 nucleotides read TGTGCCAGTAGTATAGATTCGAGCGGATCCTACAATGAGCAGTTCTTC. The encoded protein is CASSIDSSGSYNEQFF.

At least ten counts were recorded for this clonotype. The chain links TRBV20-1 to TRBJ2-1; 9 positions agree with TRBD1. Germline loops: CDR1 DFQATT, CDR2 SNEGSKA (reference sequence). The ends lost 5 bases at V and 8 bases at J; junction bases unmatched: 13. The CDR3 has 15 residues. The CDR3 nucleotides are TGCAGTGCTCCCGAATCCGGGACAGGGATTGATGAGCAGTTCTTC. Its protein product is CSAPESGTGIDEQFF.